This TCR beta chain originates from a study of response to subunit inactivated influenza vaccine. TCRdb itself ran the RT-PCR reads through MiXCR, one entry per CDR3 protein. The table lists under 800,000 distinct CDR3 sequences, about 15% of them singletons, with approximately 7% in the top ten. Germline V gene sequence: CDR1 DFQATT, CDR2 SNEGSKA (reference sequence). The CDR3 spans 13 residues. V lost 6 bases and J 5 bases, leaving 16 bases between the germline ends. Sequences were derived from PBMCs from blood, sampled about 14 days before vaccination. The rearrangement joins TRBV20-1 to TRBJ2-5; maybe TRBD2 (5 bases). The TCR sequence derives from a man in his fifties or sixties who received an inactivated influenza vaccine. CDR3 loop: CSALMAGRETQYF. The CDR3 nucleotides read TGCAGTGCCCTTATGGCGGGCAGGGAGACCCAGTACTTC.